This paragraph covers one TCR beta chain sequence. These data are taken from a study of T cell responses to AZD1222 COVID-19 vaccine. The V end was cut by 5 bases, the J end by 4 bases, with 12 bases between. This CDR3 spans 13 amino acids. Clones were read by immunoSEQ multiplex PCR, and TCRdb kept only the in-frame ones, dropping some. The sample records under 170,000 clones, around 90% being singletons. Sequencing used peripheral blood, obtained 28 days after the second AZD1222 dose. The J gene is TRBJ2-7, the V gene TRBV12-3 or TRBV12-4; D is ambiguous. This sequence originates from an adult who received the AZD1222 COVID-19 vaccine. The DNA for the CDR3 is TGTGCCAGCAGTCCCCAGGAGCAATACGAGCAGTACTTC. Protein product: CASSPQEQYEQYF.